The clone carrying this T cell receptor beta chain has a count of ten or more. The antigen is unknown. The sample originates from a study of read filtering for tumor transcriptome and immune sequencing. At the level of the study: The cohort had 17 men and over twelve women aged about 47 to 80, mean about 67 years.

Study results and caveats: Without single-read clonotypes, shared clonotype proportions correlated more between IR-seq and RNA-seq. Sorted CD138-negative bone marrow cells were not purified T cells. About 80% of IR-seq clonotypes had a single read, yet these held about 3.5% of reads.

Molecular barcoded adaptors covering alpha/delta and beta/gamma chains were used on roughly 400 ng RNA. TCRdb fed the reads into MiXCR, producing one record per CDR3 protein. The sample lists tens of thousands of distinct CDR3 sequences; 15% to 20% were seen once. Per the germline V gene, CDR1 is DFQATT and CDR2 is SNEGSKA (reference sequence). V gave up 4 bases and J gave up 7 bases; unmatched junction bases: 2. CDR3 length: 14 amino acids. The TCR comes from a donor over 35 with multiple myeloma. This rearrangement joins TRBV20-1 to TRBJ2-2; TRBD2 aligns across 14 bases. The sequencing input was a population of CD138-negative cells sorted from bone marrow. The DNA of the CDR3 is TGCAGTGCTAAGGGGACTAGCGGGAGCGGGGAGCTGTTTTTT. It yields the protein CSAKGTSGSGELFF.